This T cell receptor (beta chain) was sequenced for a study of glioma-infiltrating T cells after dendritic cell vaccination. Turning to the study itself: Patients received autologous tumor lysate-pulsed dendritic cell vaccination between about 2002 and 2013. Study-wide results and caveats: Higher pretreatment TIL content predicted longer progression-free time and survival.

A note on this clone: Its target is unknown.

This CDR3 has 14 amino acids. J lost 1 base, V lost 3 bases, and 2 bases had no gene match. Germline assignment: CDR1 SGHRS and CDR2 YFSETQ. The time point here: after dendritic cell vaccination, including at tumor progression/relapse. Blood PBMC samples: pre-vaccination, two weeks post third vaccination, and at tumor progression. The PCR used 60 V beta and 13 J beta primers. Assay: immunoSEQ multiplex PCR; the TCRdb copy retains only in-frame clones and omits some. Counted here are about 76,000 clones, 80% to 90% occurring once; the ten biggest clones make up more than 2%. The sequencing used blood, collected after dendritic cell vaccination. The rearrangement uses TRBV5-1 and TRBJ1-1, with TRBD1 matching 8 bases. This receptor was identified in a human donor with glioblastoma. CDR3 coding DNA: TGCGCCAGCAGCTCAGGGACAGGGAACACTGAAGCTTTCTTT. Its translation is CASSSGTGNTEAFF.